These T cell receptor beta chains were read from a single sample in a study of shared clonotypes between healthy human individuals. Produced via immunoSEQ multiplex PCR; TCRdb's table is partial and in-frame only. The sample includes roughly 500,000 clones, 70% to 80% of them seen just once. The sample taken for sequencing was PBMCs. The source is a woman in her thirties or forties in good health. Some clones in this sample may be carry-over from other donors' samples. Both conserved end residues are part of each CDR3. The D gene is left open where the match is weak. Size is stated for part of the rows, as once, few or many counts, or as a class when the clone is expanded.

v_gene,j_gene,abundance,d_gene,CDR3nt,CDR3aa
TRBV2,TRBJ2-2,NA,TRBD2,TGTGCCAGCAGTGGACTAGCAAACACCGGGGAGCTGTTTTTT,CASSGLANTGELFF
TRBV6-6,TRBJ1-1,once,TRBD1,TGTGCCAGCAGTCCAGTGACAGGGGGTGGCACTGAAGCTTTCTTT,CASSPVTGGGTEAFF
TRBV29-1,TRBJ2-1,NA,NA,TGCAGCGTTGAAGGACTAGTAGGCTACAATGAGCAGTTCTTC,CSVEGLVGYNEQFF
TRBV27,TRBJ1-2,NA,TRBD1,TGTGCCAGCAGTAGACAGGGGGAAGTGGGCTACACCTTC,CASSRQGEVGYTF
TRBV7-9,TRBJ2-3,NA,NA,TGTGCCAGCAGCCGGATGAGTGGCACAGATACGCAGTATTTT,CASSRMSGTDTQYF
TRBV18,TRBJ1-4,NA,NA,TGTGCCAGCTCACCCGCGGGAGCAACTAATGAAAAACTGTTTTTT,CASSPAGATNEKLFF
TRBV11-2,TRBJ2-1,NA,NA,TGTGCCAGCAGCTTAGATGCCCCGGCAACTAATGAGCAGTTCTTC,CASSLDAPATNEQFF
TRBV18,TRBJ2-5,NA,TRBD2,TGTGCCAGCTCACCGGGACTAGCGTCAGACTTTACCCAGTACTTC,CASSPGLASDFTQYF
TRBV5-6,TRBJ1-1,NA,NA,TGTGCCAGCAGCTTGCTGGGGGTCACGAAGGACACTGAAGCTTTCTTT,CASSLLGVTKDTEAFF
TRBV11-3,TRBJ2-1,once,TRBD2,TGTGCCAGCAGTTTCCTAGCGGACTTGGAGCAGTTCTTC,CASSFLADLEQFF
TRBV14,TRBJ1-2,NA,TRBD1,TGTGCCAGCAGCCGACAGGGCTATGGCTACACCTTC,CASSRQGYGYTF
TRBV7-3,TRBJ2-5,NA,NA,TGTGCCAGCAGCTTACAGGAAATGGGGACCCAGTACTTC,CASSLQEMGTQYF
TRBV25-1,TRBJ2-1,NA,TRBD2,TGTGCCAGCAGTGATCTGACTAGCGGGAGGGCCCATGAGCAGTTCTTC,CASSDLTSGRAHEQFF
TRBV5-1,TRBJ1-5,few,NA,TGCGCCAGCAGCTTTGGGACCGCGGATCAGCCCCAGCATTTT,CASSFGTADQPQHF
TRBV6-1,TRBJ2-7,once,NA,TGTGCCAGCAGAATTTGGGGGACCTCCTACGAGCAGTACTTC,CASRIWGTSYEQYF
TRBV23-1,TRBJ1-1,NA,TRBD1,TGCGCCAGCAGTCAACCTCGGTCTACGACAGGGGCGAGGACTGAAGCTTTCTTT,CASSQPRSTTGARTEAFF
TRBV4-1,TRBJ2-3,NA,NA,TGCGCCAGCAGCCCCTCTCCGGGCAGGTCAGATACGCAGTATTTT,CASSPSPGRSDTQYF
TRBV9,TRBJ2-1,NA,TRBD2,TGTGCCAGCAGCGTAGATATAGCGGGATCTTACAATGAGCAGTTCTTC,CASSVDIAGSYNEQFF
TRBV28,TRBJ2-1,NA,TRBD1,TGTGCCAGCAGTTCATCCGGGACAGCATCCTACAATGAGCAGTTCTTC,CASSSSGTASYNEQFF
TRBV6-4,TRBJ2-5,once,NA,TGTGCCAGCAGTGACTCAGAGACCCAGTACTTC,CASSDSETQYF
TRBV4-3,TRBJ1-1,NA,NA,TGCGCCAGCAGCCAAGGGAGAAACACTGAAGCTTTCTTT,CASSQGRNTEAFF
TRBV30,TRBJ1-6,NA,TRBD1,TGTGCCTGGAGCGCCCCCACAACAGGGGGCGATTCACCCCTCCACTTT,CAWSAPTTGGDSPLHF
TRBV5-4,TRBJ1-4,NA,NA,TGTGCCAGCAGCGGACAAAATAATGAAAAACTGTTTTTT,CASSGQNNEKLFF
TRBV2,TRBJ2-3,NA,TRBD1,TGTGCCAGCAGCGACCTCGGGACAGGGGGGGGTACGCAGTATTTT,CASSDLGTGGGTQYF
TRBV28,TRBJ1-2,few,NA,TGTGCCAGCAGTTCATCTCAGGGGAACTATGGCTACACCTTC,CASSSSQGNYGYTF
TRBV21-1,TRBJ2-2,NA,NA,TGTGCCAGCAGCAACAGGATGAACACCGGGGAGCTGTTTTTT,CASSNRMNTGELFF
TRBV28,TRBJ2-1,many,NA,TGTGCCAGCAGCCGCCCCGGAGGGGTGAATGAGCAGTTCTTC,CASSRPGGVNEQFF
TRBV9,TRBJ1-2,few,TRBD1,TGTGCCAGCAGCGTAGCCTCTCAGGGGGCACCCTATGGCTACACCTTC,CASSVASQGAPYGYTF
TRBV6-6,TRBJ2-2,NA,NA,TGTGCCAGCAGCCTAAACGGACTTTCGAACACCGGGGAGCTGTTTTTT,CASSLNGLSNTGELFF
TRBV28,TRBJ1-2,NA,TRBD1,TGTGCCAGTTCCCACAGGGGATTTCGCCCGTACGGCTACACCTTC,CASSHRGFRPYGYTF
TRBV28,TRBJ2-7,NA,NA,TGTGCCAGCAGTTTGTCGGGTTTCGACTCCTACGAGCAGTACTTC,CASSLSGFDSYEQYF
TRBV6-6,TRBJ1-2,NA,TRBD1,TGTGCCAGCAGTTGGGAAGGGGGCTTTGACTACACCTTC,CASSWEGGFDYTF
TRBV6-4,TRBJ2-1,once,TRBD2,TGTGCCAGCAGTGACGTTAGCGGGAGCTCCAATGAGCAGTTCTTC,CASSDVSGSSNEQFF
TRBV10-3,TRBJ2-3,NA,TRBD2,TGTGCCATCAATAAGGGAGCGGGAGGGCCCGCAGATACGCAGTATTTT,CAINKGAGGPADTQYF
TRBV7-2,TRBJ2-2,NA,NA,TGTGCCAGCAGCTTAGGTTCCGGGGCCGGGGAGCTGTTTTTT,CASSLGSGAGELFF
TRBV21-1,TRBJ2-4,NA,NA,TGTGCCAGCCGCCAACCCCGACTAGGTCACATTCAGTACTTC,CASRQPRLGHIQYF
TRBV21-1,TRBJ1-5,NA,NA,TGTGCCAGCAGGAAAGAGGGGACCCTGAGGCCAGATCAGCCCCAGCATTTT,CASRKEGTLRPDQPQHF
TRBV5-3,TRBJ1-1,once,NA,TGTGCCAGAAGCGCGGCGGGGCGCCGGAACACTGAAGCTTTCTTT,CARSAAGRRNTEAFF
TRBV4-2,TRBJ2-1,few,TRBD2,TGTGCCAGCAGCTTCGGGACTAAAGACAATGAGCAGTTCTTC,CASSFGTKDNEQFF
TRBV7-9,TRBJ2-7,once,TRBD1,TGTGCCAGCAGCCACAGGGGACCTAACTACGAGCAGTACTTC,CASSHRGPNYEQYF
TRBV6-1,TRBJ1-3,NA,TRBD1,TGTGCCAGCCTCGACAGGGGGTTCGGAAACACCATATATTTT,CASLDRGFGNTIYF
TRBV7-6,TRBJ2-1,few,TRBD2,TGTGCCAGCAGCTCGCGGGAGGGGAGTGAGCAGTTCTTC,CASSSREGSEQFF
TRBV6-1,TRBJ2-3,NA,NA,TGTGCCAGCAGTGAACTCGGGGGGCTACCAGATACGCAGTATTTT,CASSELGGLPDTQYF
TRBV4-3,TRBJ2-5,NA,TRBD1,TGCGCCAGCAGCCGGCTGGGACAGGGGGAGGAGACCCAGTACTTC,CASSRLGQGEETQYF
TRBV4-1,TRBJ1-5,NA,NA,TGCGCCAGCAGCCAAGATTTTTGGCAGCCCCAGCATTTT,CASSQDFWQPQHF
TRBV5-4,TRBJ1-2,NA,NA,TGTGCCAGCAGTCTGGAAGGTCGCGGCTACACCTTC,CASSLEGRGYTF
TRBV9,TRBJ1-4,NA,NA,TGTGCCAGCAGCCGTAGTTGGGGTGGAGGGGAAAAACTGTTTTTT,CASSRSWGGGEKLFF
TRBV29-1,TRBJ2-7,NA,NA,TGCAGCGTTGAGTCGAGTAGCTTTGGCGAGCAGTACTTC,CSVESSSFGEQYF
TRBV27,TRBJ2-5,few,NA,TGTGCCAGCAGTTTATCTTACAGTTTCCAAGAGACCCAGTACTTC,CASSLSYSFQETQYF
TRBV29-1,TRBJ2-7,NA,TRBD2,TGCAGCGCCGAAAGCGGGACTACCTACGAGCAGTACTTC,CSAESGTTYEQYF
TRBV18,TRBJ2-1,NA,NA,TGTGCCAGCTCACCTCCCAACGCGGTCGGAAGGAATGAGCAGTTCTTC,CASSPPNAVGRNEQFF
TRBV5-1,TRBJ1-1,NA,NA,TGCGCCAGCATCATTTCTCCAGGGGTGGACACTGAAGCTTTCTTT,CASIISPGVDTEAFF
TRBV6-1,TRBJ2-2,NA,TRBD2,TGTGCCAGCAGTGAACTTAGCGGGAGCCACACCGGGGAGCTGTTTTTT,CASSELSGSHTGELFF
TRBV28,TRBJ2-5,NA,TRBD2,TGTGCCAGCAGTGCTAGCGGGAGCTTGAGGGAGACCCAGTACTTC,CASSASGSLRETQYF
TRBV4-3,TRBJ2-7,NA,NA,TGCGCCAGCAGCCAAGATGTTGCGGGATCCTACGAGCAGTACTTC,CASSQDVAGSYEQYF
TRBV21-1,TRBJ1-2,few,NA,TGTGCCAGCAGCAAAGATCTGGGCAGGGGAGGAAACTATGGCTACACCTTC,CASSKDLGRGGNYGYTF
TRBV28,TRBJ2-1,NA,TRBD2,TGTGCCAGCAGTTTACAATCTAGCGGGAGCCGCGTCAATGAGCAGTTCTTC,CASSLQSSGSRVNEQFF
TRBV29-1,TRBJ2-5,NA,TRBD2,TGCAGCGTTGACCCGACTAGCTTGCAAGAGACCCAGTACTTC,CSVDPTSLQETQYF